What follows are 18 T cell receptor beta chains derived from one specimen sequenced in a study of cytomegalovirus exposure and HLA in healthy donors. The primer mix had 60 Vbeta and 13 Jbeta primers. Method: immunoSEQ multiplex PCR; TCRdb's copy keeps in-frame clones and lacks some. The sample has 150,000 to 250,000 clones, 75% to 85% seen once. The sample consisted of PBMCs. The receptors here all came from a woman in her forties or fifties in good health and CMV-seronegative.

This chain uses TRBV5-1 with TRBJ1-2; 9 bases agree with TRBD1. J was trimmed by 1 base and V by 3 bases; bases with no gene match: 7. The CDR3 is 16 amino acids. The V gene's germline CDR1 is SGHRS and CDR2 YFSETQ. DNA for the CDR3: TGCGCCAGCAGCTGGACCGAGGGACAGGGTAACTATGGCTACACCTTC. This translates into CASSWTEGQGNYGYTF. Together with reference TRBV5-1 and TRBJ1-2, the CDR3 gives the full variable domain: KAGVTQTPRYLIKTRGQQVTLSCSPISGHRSVSWYQQTPGQGLQFLFEYFSETQRNKGNFPGRFSGRQFSNSRSEMNVSTLELGDSALYLCASSWTEGQGNYGYTFGSGTRLTVV.

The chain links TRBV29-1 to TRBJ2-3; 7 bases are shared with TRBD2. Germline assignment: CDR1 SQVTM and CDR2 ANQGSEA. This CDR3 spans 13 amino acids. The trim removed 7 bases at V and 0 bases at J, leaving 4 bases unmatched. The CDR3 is CSGTSDSTDTQYF. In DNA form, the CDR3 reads TGCAGCGGCACTAGCGACAGCACAGATACGCAGTATTTT.

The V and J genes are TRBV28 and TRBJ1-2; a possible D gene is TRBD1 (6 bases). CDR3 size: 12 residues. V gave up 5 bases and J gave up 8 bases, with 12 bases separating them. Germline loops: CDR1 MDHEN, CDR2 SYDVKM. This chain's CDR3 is CASSDYRDGYTF. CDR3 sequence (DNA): TGTGCCAGCAGTGACTACAGGGACGGCTACACCTTC.

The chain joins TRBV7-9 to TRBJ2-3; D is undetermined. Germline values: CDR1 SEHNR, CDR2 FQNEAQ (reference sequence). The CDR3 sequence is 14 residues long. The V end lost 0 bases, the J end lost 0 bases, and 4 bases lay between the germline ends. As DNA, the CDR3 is TGTGCCAGCAGCTTAGCCTCTAGCACAGATACGCAGTATTTT. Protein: CASSLASSTDTQYF. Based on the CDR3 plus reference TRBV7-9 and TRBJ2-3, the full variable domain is DTGVSQNPRHKITKRGQNVTFRCDPISEHNRLYWYRQTLGQGPEFLTYFQNEAQLEKSRLLSDRFSAERPKGSFSTLEIQRTEQGDSAMYLCASSLASSTDTQYFGPGTRLTVL.

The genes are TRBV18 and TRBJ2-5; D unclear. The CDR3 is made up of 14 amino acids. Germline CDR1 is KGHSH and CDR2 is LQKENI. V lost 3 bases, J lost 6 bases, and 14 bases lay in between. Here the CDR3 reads CASSPSGAGQTQYF. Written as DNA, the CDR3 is TGTGCCAGCTCACCCTCCGGTGCTGGGCAGACCCAGTACTTC.

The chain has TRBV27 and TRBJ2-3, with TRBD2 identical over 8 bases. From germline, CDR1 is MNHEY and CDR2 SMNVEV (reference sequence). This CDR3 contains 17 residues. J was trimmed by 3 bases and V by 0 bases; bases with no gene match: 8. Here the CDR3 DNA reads TGTGCCAGCAGTTTATCCATAGCGGGGAAGGCGACAGATACGCAGTATTTT. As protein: CASSLSIAGKATDTQYF.

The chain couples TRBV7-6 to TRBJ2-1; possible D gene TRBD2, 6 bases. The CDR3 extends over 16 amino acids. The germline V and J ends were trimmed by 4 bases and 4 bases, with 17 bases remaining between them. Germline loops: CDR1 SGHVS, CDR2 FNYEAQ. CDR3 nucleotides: TGTGCCAGCAGCTCCAACGCGGGGACCTTATACAATGAGCAGTTCTTC. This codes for CASSSNAGTLYNEQFF.

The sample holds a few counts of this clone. The CDR3: CASKGQLLSGANVLTF. DNA for the CDR3: TGTGCCAGTAAGGGACAGCTCCTCTCTGGGGCCAACGTCCTGACTTTC. The chain couples TRBV19 to TRBJ2-6, with 7 bases matching TRBD1. This CDR3 region has 16 residues. The germline V gene has CDR1 LNHDA and CDR2 SQIVND (reference sequence). V trimming: 7 bases; J trimming: 0 bases; junction bases outside the gene matches: 6.

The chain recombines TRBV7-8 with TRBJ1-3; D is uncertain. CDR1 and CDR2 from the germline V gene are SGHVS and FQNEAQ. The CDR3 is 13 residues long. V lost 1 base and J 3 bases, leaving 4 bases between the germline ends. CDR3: CASSLVGGNTIYF. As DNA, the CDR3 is TGTGCCAGCAGCTTAGTCGGTGGAAACACCATATATTTT. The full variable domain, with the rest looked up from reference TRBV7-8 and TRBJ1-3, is GAGVSQSPRYKVAKRGQDVALRCDPISGHVSLFWYQQALGQGPEFLTYFQNEAQLDKSGLPSDRFFAERPEGSVSTLKIQRTQQEDSAVYLCASSLVGGNTIYFGEGSWLTVV.

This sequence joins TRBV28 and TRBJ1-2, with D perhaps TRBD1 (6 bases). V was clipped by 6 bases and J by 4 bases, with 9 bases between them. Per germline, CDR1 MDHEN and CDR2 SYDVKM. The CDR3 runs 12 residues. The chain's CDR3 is CASRRDIYGYTF. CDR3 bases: TGTGCCAGCAGACGGGACATCTATGGCTACACCTTC.

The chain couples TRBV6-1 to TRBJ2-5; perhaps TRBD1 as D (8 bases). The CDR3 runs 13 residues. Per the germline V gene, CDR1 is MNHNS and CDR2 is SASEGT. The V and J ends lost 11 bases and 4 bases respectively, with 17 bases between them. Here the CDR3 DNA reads TGTGCCGGGAGGGCAGGGGGCTTAGAGACCCAGTACTTC. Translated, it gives CAGRAGGLETQYF.

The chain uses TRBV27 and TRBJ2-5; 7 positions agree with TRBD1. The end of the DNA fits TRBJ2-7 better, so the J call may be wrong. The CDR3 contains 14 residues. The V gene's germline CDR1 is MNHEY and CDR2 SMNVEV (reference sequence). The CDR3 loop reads CASSRTGDTYEQYF. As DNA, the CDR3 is TGTGCCAGCAGTCGGACAGGCGATACCTACGAGCAGTACTTC.

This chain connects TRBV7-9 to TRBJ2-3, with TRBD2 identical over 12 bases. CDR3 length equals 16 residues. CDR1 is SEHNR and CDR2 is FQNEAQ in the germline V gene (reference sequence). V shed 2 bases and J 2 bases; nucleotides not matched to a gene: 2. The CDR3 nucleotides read TGTGCCAGCAGCTTAACTAGCGGGAGGTCCACAGATACGCAGTATTTT. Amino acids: CASSLTSGRSTDTQYF.

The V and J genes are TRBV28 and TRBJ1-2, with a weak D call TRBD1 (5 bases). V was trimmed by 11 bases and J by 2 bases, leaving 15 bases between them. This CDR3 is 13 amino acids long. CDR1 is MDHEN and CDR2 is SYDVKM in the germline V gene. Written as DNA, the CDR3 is TGTGCCCTGTCCGGGGGGAGGAACTATGGCTACACCTTC. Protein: CALSGGRNYGYTF.

The CDR3 is CASSSSGRVTDTQYF. CDR3 sequence (DNA): TGTGCCAGCAGTTCGAGCGGGAGGGTCACAGATACGCAGTATTTT. The gene calls are TRBV6-1 and TRBJ2-3; 10 bases match TRBD2. V lost 5 bases and J lost 2; bases outside the gene matches: 4. CDR3 length equals 15 residues. Germline-derived CDR1 and CDR2 are MNHNS and SASEGT.

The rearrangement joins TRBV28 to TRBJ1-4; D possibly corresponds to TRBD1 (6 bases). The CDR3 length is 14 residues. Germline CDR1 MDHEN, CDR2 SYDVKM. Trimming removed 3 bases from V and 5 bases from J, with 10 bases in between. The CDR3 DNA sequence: TGTGCCAGCAGTTTTGGGAGGGGGAATGAAAAACTGTTTTTT. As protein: CASSFGRGNEKLFF.

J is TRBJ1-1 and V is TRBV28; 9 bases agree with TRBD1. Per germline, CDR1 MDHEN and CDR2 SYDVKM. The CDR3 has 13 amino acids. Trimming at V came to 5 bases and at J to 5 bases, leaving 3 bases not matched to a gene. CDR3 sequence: CASSIDRGTEAFF. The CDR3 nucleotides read TGTGCCAGCAGTATCGACAGGGGGACTGAAGCTTTCTTT.

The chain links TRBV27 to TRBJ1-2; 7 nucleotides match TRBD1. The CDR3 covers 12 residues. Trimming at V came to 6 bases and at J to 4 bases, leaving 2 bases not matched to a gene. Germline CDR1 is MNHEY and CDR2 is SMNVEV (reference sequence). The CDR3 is CASRRQGYGYTF. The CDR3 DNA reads TGTGCCAGCAGAAGACAGGGCTATGGCTACACCTTC.